The clone carrying this T cell receptor beta chain was seen a handful of times. As yet, its antigen is unknown. Germline assignment: CDR1 DFQATT and CDR2 SNEGSKA (reference sequence). The CDR3 has 13 residues. Trimming removed 4 bases from V and 7 bases from J, with 14 bases in between. TCRdb used MiXCR to reprocess the RT-PCR reads, holding one entry per CDR3 protein. Of some 500,000 distinct CDR3 sequences listed, 15% to 20% are singletons. The data originate from a study of response to subunit inactivated influenza vaccine. Broader study findings: Each seasonal influenza vaccination recruits few new T cells, the authors suggested.

This chain links TRBV20-1 with TRBJ2-1; D is unresolved. The TCR sequence derives from a man between 45 and 75 years old who received an inactivated influenza vaccine. Sample: CD4+ T cells sorted from PBMCs, taken around 25 months after vaccination. For the CDR3, the DNA is TGCAGTGCTACAACTGTGGTGGGGAATGAGCAGTTCTTC. Translating gives CSATTVVGNEQFF.